This T cell receptor (beta chain) was identified during a study of cytomegalovirus exposure and HLA in healthy donors (dated by TCRdb to between 2016 and 2019). The study in broad terms: An earlier analysis of approximately 640 of the donors reported 250 to 350 Gb of sequence data and more than 90 million unique TCR beta sequences from about 179 million T cells. The study was designed to test whether signatures of past pathogen exposure could be identified by cataloging public T cell receptors. Along with the roughly 700-subject first cohort, a separate validation cohort of 120 different subjects was used. HLA typing covered class I and class II loci at four-digit resolution. To decide whether each TCR beta V gene segment behaved as functional or pseudogenic, an earlier analysis of some 600 of the donors relied on high-throughput TCR beta sequencing. Of the roughly 410 genotyped donors, 65% to 90% were placed in the genetic ancestry cluster associated with self-reported Caucasian donors. High-throughput TCR immunosequencing, statistical association of individual TCRs with disease status, and machine learning were combined to predict cytomegalovirus infection status. An early release that covered 640 HLA-typed donors contained approximately 300 gigabases of sequencing data and 75 million to 100 million unique TCR sequences. Every repertoire in the discovery cohort had been generated on one and the same sequencing platform. Because of strong linkage in the cohort, 5 or 6 DR-DQ haplotypes were treated as single units for association and clustering. The T cell repertoires of around 730 subjects were profiled by immunosequencing and related to cytomegalovirus serostatus. In a later analysis, previously published TCR beta repertoires from 550 to 700 donors were re-analyzed and high-resolution HLA genotyping was added so that TCR occurrence patterns could be studied. In a later genetic analysis, genome-wide SNP genotypes for about 55% of the roughly 700 donors were used, and that subset was treated as a discovery cohort. Typing coverage differed by locus: A, B, C, DRB1 and DQB1 were typed in roughly 620-640 donors, DQA1 in about 500, DPA1 in around 600, and DPB1 in approximately 450. Rather than drawing on any new phenotypic data, the later analysis identified candidate immune exposures from TCR beta sequences and the way those sequences occurred across donors. Among under 450 genotyped donors of the cohort, an average of roughly 240,000 unique TCR beta nucleotide sequences were sequenced per donor, 15% to 20% of them non-productive. Donor age, sex, ethnicity and CMV serostatus were collected together with the repertoire data. Findings and caveats that apply to the study as a whole: Linkage disequilibrium might explain the correlated functional status among segregating V segments, but an unknown experimental factor could not be ruled out. Broadly in line with IMGT annotations, most TCR beta V segments showed up in productive rearrangements about 87% or about 30% of the time in an earlier analysis of roughly 590 of the donors. Because counts were too low, more than 15 rarely observed V segments, including chromosome 9 orphons, were excluded from the earlier analysis of several hundred of the donors. Strong co-occurrence of HLA alleles, especially DR and DQ, made assigning TCR associations to individual alleles difficult. CMV serostatus was the only immune exposure information available for the cohort. In a later analysis, most CMV-associated TCR beta chains were found to appear HLA-restricted, with HLA associations seemingly driven largely by CMV exposure. A later genetic analysis reported fewer N-insertions in productive TCRs among donors in an Asian-associated ancestry cluster than the roughly 700-donor mean. The classifier was reported to diagnose cytomegalovirus status with high specificity and sensitivity in both the original and validation cohorts. Because HLA typing was unavailable for some donors at each locus, only the typed subset was used in association tests. The authors suggested that the approach could potentially be generalized to other disease states and immunological phenotypes. In the study, some 160 TCR beta chains were listed as associated with cytomegalovirus. A later analysis reported that several top co-occurrence clusters appeared linked to parvovirus B19, influenza, CMV and Epstein-Barr virus. Most TCR sequences were observed very rarely across donors, whereas some public TCRs were present in many individuals. Specific HLA alleles were associated with 15,000 to 20,000 TCR beta sequences at a false discovery rate of 0.05 in a later analysis. Some IMGT-functional V segments, including TRBV6-2 and TRBV6-3, could not be told apart with the 87-base-pair reads, so those segments were excluded. In vitro tests confirmed that a few of the cytomegalovirus-associated TCR beta chains recognize cytomegalovirus antigens. A cluster of highly shared sequence variants was judged likely to be a technical artifact of the sequencing pipeline. A further reported finding was that TCR beta sequences accurately predicted the HLA-A and HLA-B alleles for most subjects in the first cohort. A later genetic analysis associated a missense DCLRE1C variant with V-gene and J-gene trimming of TCR beta chains, and an independent cohort replicated the association. The presence/absence analyses assumed that sequencing depth was roughly uniform across donors, and that assumption may not be true. The cohort was sequenced for TCR beta chains only, and without alpha or paired-chain data the features that could be detected were limited. Compared with equally common non-associated chains, HLA-associated TCR beta chains in a later analysis were more clonally expanded and had lower generation probabilities. In a later analysis, TCR association rates were found to vary across HLA loci, with the most associated TCRs seen for DRB1 alleles and the fewest for HLA-C alleles.

Details on this clone: The clone's antigen remains unknown. No much larger clone exists at a distance of one base, and base qualities are not known.

The cohort was made up of about 610 healthy bone marrow donors. Cohort members were all nominally healthy when sampled, although unrecorded immune exposures were likely present. The donor was CMV seropositive and belonged to the group of about 290 seropositive cohort members. A peripheral blood sample was provided by each donor, and peripheral blood mononuclear cells were used for TCR beta sequencing. The Qiagen DNeasy Blood Extraction Kit was used to extract genomic DNA from the blood cell samples. The library was generated by the immunoSEQ multiplex PCR assay. The multiplex PCR relied on a mix of 60 forward primers for TCR Vbeta segments and 13 reverse primers for TCR Jbeta segments. Amplification of the CDR3 region of rearranged TCR beta genes was performed with a multiplex PCR assay on genomic DNA. On the Illumina HiSeq System, the amplified TCR beta libraries were sequenced as 87-base-pair reads. The source study handled its data this way. A later analysis tallied roughly 76 million unique TCR beta chains across the 666 repertoires, and around 10 million of those chains were shared by two or more donors. To remove PCR and sequencing errors, raw reads were error-corrected and collapsed into unique sequences using a nearest-neighbor algorithm that merged closely related sequences. V, D and J gene segments were assigned by aligning CDR3 sequences to IMGT reference sequences. For a sequence to be retained, at least a six-nucleotide match to both a V gene segment and a J gene segment was required. A rearrangement counted as productive if the CDR3 had no stop codons and remained in frame with V and J, and every other rearrangement counted as non-productive. Following IMGT convention, CDR3 was defined as the stretch from the second conserved V-encoded cysteine to the conserved J-encoded phenylalanine. In an earlier analysis of roughly 580 of the donors, sequences lacking an unambiguous match to a single V gene segment were excluded. An earlier analysis of about 590 of the donors classified V segments as functional when productive rearrangements were above 56.7% and as segregating when the standard deviation between donors was above 5%. A statistical classification framework was built for diagnosing cytomegalovirus status from the catalog of TCR beta chain sequences. V and J gene assignment, in a later analysis, came from comparing TCR nucleotide sequences with IMGT/GENE-DB human TR gene sequences. Using the TCRdist pipeline, a later analysis assigned CDR3 sequences along with most-parsimonious VDJ recombination scenarios. In a later analysis, every TCR beta chain was defined by the combination of its CDR3 amino acid sequence and its V-gene family, and reads without a unique V-gene family were dropped. A later analysis removed several hundred highly shared, low-generation-probability nucleotide sequences to deal with suspected cross-contamination and a sequencing artifact. In a later analysis, a clonal expansion index for each public chain was calculated from normalized within-repertoire ranks of inferred template counts. A later analysis computed generation probabilities with a VDJ recombination model fitted to out-of-frame rearrangements, and checked the results against IGoR. Hypergeometric tests were used in a later analysis to score TCR-TCR, TCR-HLA and TCR-CMV co-occurrence, with a repertoire-size bias correction applied to the TCR pairs. In a later analysis, false discovery rates were estimated by permuting HLA or CMV assignments 20 times. In a later analysis, co-occurring TCRs were grouped with DBSCAN, and TCRdist sequence similarity was added when clustering was performed within HLA-allele-positive subsets. Repertoires with fewer than 30,000 or more than 120,000 public chains were left out of co-occurrence clustering, as were a handful of repertoires with anomalous nucleotide sharing. The clones in this table, taken by TCRdb from immuneACCESS, are in-frame only. Not every clone is retained; where verified, under half of the shortfall comes from an unresolved V gene, and the cause of the rest is unknown. That table gives V, J and clone size, and the DNA gave D and trimming. The sample data list around 200,000 clones, and approximately 84% of these were observed just once. The ten largest account for 2% to 3% of the sample.

Ends trimmed: V by 0 bases, J by 9 bases; bases unmatched to a gene: 5. The germline V gene yields SGHRS for CDR1 and YFSETQ for CDR2. The CDR3, cysteine through phenylalanine, is 15 amino acids long. Only the CDR3 DNA stays, 45 bases, in frame from base 1. The TCR was taken from a woman in her 50s in good health and CMV-seropositive. The sequence links TRBV5-1 to TRBJ2-3; 12 of the junction bases match TRBD2. The sequenced sample consisted of PBMCs. The CDR3 reads as follows: CASSLAGTSGQTQYF. The sequenced DNA is TGCGCCAGCAGCTTGGCCGGGACTAGCGGGCAAACGCAGTATTTT.